The present entry profiles one TCR beta chain with its context. Participant-given clinical history determined each cohort assignment. Donors of Cohort 3 who recovered were those that had two negative PCRs, clearance, or symptom resolution. Method: immunoSEQ multiplex PCR; TCRdb's copy keeps in-frame clones and lacks some. Of 300,000 to 400,000 clones in the sample, 80% to 90% were seen once. The sample originates from a study of blood T cell repertoires in COVID-19. The germline V gene encodes CDR1 SGHRS and CDR2 YFSETQ. The CDR3 runs 12 residues. The V end lost 4 bases, the J end lost 5 bases, and 9 bases lay between the germline ends.

The V gene is TRBV5-1, the J gene TRBJ2-5; D unclear. The receptor comes from a man aged 25-45 years who had recovered from COVID-19. The sample consisted of PBMCs or T cells enriched from blood (not recorded which). The DNA of the CDR3 is TGCGCCAGCAGCCTGAGCCGGGAGACCCAGTACTTC. Translated, it gives CASSLSRETQYF. Combining the CDR3 with reference TRBV5-1 and TRBJ2-5 gives the whole variable domain KAGVTQTPRYLIKTRGQQVTLSCSPISGHRSVSWYQQTPGQGLQFLFEYFSETQRNKGNFPGRFSGRQFSNSRSEMNVSTLELGDSALYLCASSLSRETQYFGPGTRLLVL.